This entry is about one T cell receptor (beta chain). These data originate in a study of technical replicates of blood from a few donors. The repertoire was sequenced with immunoSEQ multiplex PCR; TCRdb's copy has only in-frame clones and lacks some. Of about 60,000 clones in the sample, around 87% were seen once. From germline, CDR1 is KGHSH and CDR2 LQKENI. The CDR3 totals 14 residues. Trimming removed 4 bases from V and 4 bases from J, with 12 bases in between. This clonotype originated in a human donor in good health. Some clones in this sample may be carry-over from other donors' samples. The sequencing sample was made of PBMCs. The chain joins TRBV18 to TRBJ2-3; no reliable D call. The CDR3 bases are TGTGCCAGCTCACTCGGCCTAGGAGCAGATACGCAGTATTTT. It specifies CASSLGLGADTQYF.